A selection of T cell receptor beta chains follows, all from one sample in a study of CD8+CD57+ T cells in acquired aplastic anemia. From the reads, TCRdb called clonotypes with MiXCR, one entry per CDR3 protein. Of 100,000 to 150,000 distinct CDR3 sequences in the sample, about 40% were seen once. The specimen was sorted CD4+, CD8+, or CD8+CD57+ T cells (not recorded which) from PBMCs. The receptors come from a human donor with aplastic anemia. Both conserved end residues are part of each CDR3. Fields, in order: clone size, D gene, J gene, V gene, CDR3 DNA, CDR3 protein. The D gene is left open where the match is weak. The size of a clone is reported for some rows only, either as once, few or many, or as a class for expanded clones.

abundance: -
d_gene: -
j_gene: TRBJ1-2
v_gene: TRBV4-1
CDR3nt: TGCGCCAGCAGCCGACCAGGGGAGAGCCACTATTTCTATGGCTACACCTTC
CDR3aa: CASSRPGESHYFYGYTF

abundance: many
d_gene: TRBD1
j_gene: TRBJ2-5
v_gene: TRBV20-1
CDR3nt: TGCAGTGCTAGTAGGGGGCCACAATGGGTACAAGAGACCCAGTACTTC
CDR3aa: CSASRGPQWVQETQYF

abundance: once
d_gene: TRBD2
j_gene: TRBJ2-3
v_gene: TRBV5-1
CDR3nt: TGCGCCAGCAGCTTAAGGACTAGCGCAGATACGCAGTATTTT
CDR3aa: CASSLRTSADTQYF

abundance: -
d_gene: -
j_gene: TRBJ1-2
v_gene: TRBV25-1
CDR3nt: TGTGCCAGCAGTGATGGGCGACCCCCTTATGGCCACACCTTC
CDR3aa: CASSDGRPPYGHTF

abundance: -
d_gene: -
j_gene: TRBJ2-7
v_gene: TRBV19
CDR3nt: TGTGCCGGTAGTCGTGCCAGCGGCCCCTACGAGCAGTACTTC
CDR3aa: CAGSRASGPYEQYF

abundance: -
d_gene: -
j_gene: TRBJ1-1
v_gene: TRBV24-1
CDR3nt: TGTGCCACCAGGGAGAACACTGAAGCTTTCTTT
CDR3aa: CATRENTEAFF

abundance: many
d_gene: -
j_gene: TRBJ2-1
v_gene: TRBV5-1
CDR3nt: TGCGCCAGCAGCCTGGAGTCGTGGAGGAATGAGCAGTTCTTC
CDR3aa: CASSLESWRNEQFF

abundance: -
d_gene: TRBD2
j_gene: TRBJ2-1
v_gene: TRBV9
CDR3nt: TGTGCCAGCAGCGTAGGGGGAAGCGGGGGGAACAATGAGCAGTTCTTC
CDR3aa: CASSVGGSGGNNEQFF

abundance: many
d_gene: TRBD2
j_gene: TRBJ2-3
v_gene: TRBV5-1
CDR3nt: TGCGCCAGCAGCTTACCTAGCGGGGGTAGGGATACGCAGTATTTT
CDR3aa: CASSLPSGGRDTQYF

abundance: many
d_gene: TRBD2
j_gene: TRBJ2-1
v_gene: TRBV2
CDR3nt: TGTGCCAGCACCCCTGTTGCTCTAGCGGTATACAATGAGCAGTTCTTC
CDR3aa: CASTPVALAVYNEQFF

abundance: many
d_gene: -
j_gene: TRBJ2-1
v_gene: TRBV29-1
CDR3nt: TGCAGCGTTGAGGCAGTAAATTACAATGAGCAGTTCTTC
CDR3aa: CSVEAVNYNEQFF

abundance: many
d_gene: -
j_gene: TRBJ1-3
v_gene: TRBV6-1
CDR3nt: TGTGCCAGCAGTGAAGGATTAGGCAGGGCTGGAAACACCATATATTTT
CDR3aa: CASSEGLGRAGNTIYF

abundance: many
d_gene: TRBD1
j_gene: TRBJ2-1
v_gene: TRBV9
CDR3nt: TGTGCCAGCAGCTTGGGACAGGGGACCTACAATGAGCAGTTCTTC
CDR3aa: CASSLGQGTYNEQFF

abundance: -
d_gene: TRBD1
j_gene: TRBJ1-2
v_gene: TRBV7-9
CDR3nt: TGTGCCAGCAGCTTCAGGGGGCTCGGAGGATATGGCTACACCTTC
CDR3aa: CASSFRGLGGYGYTF

abundance: -
d_gene: -
j_gene: TRBJ2-5
v_gene: TRBV7-2
CDR3nt: TGTGCCAGCAGCTTGCCGACTAACCAAGAGACCCAGTACTTC
CDR3aa: CASSLPTNQETQYF

abundance: many
d_gene: TRBD1
j_gene: TRBJ1-1
v_gene: TRBV14
CDR3nt: TGTGCCAGCAGCCAAGGGAGGGGGCGCGTTGAAGCTTTCTTT
CDR3aa: CASSQGRGRVEAFF

abundance: many
d_gene: -
j_gene: TRBJ1-1
v_gene: TRBV19
CDR3nt: TGTGCCAGTAGCGTCGACGGGACGAACACTGAAGCTTTCTTT
CDR3aa: CASSVDGTNTEAFF

abundance: many
d_gene: -
j_gene: TRBJ1-6
v_gene: TRBV2
CDR3nt: TGTGCCAGATCCTCGGGACCCAATAATTCACCCCTCCACTTT
CDR3aa: CARSSGPNNSPLHF

abundance: -
d_gene: TRBD1
j_gene: TRBJ2-7
v_gene: TRBV7-9
CDR3nt: TGTGCCAGCAGTCACGGACAGGGTGAGTACGAGCAGTACTTC
CDR3aa: CASSHGQGEYEQYF

abundance: many
d_gene: TRBD1
j_gene: TRBJ1-5
v_gene: TRBV2
CDR3nt: TGTGCCAGCAAAGAAGAAGGGACAGGTAATCAGCCCCAGCATTTT
CDR3aa: CASKEEGTGNQPQHF

abundance: -
d_gene: -
j_gene: TRBJ1-4
v_gene: TRBV2
CDR3nt: TGTGCCAGCAATAATGCCCGCCCGAATGAAAAACTGTTTTTT
CDR3aa: CASNNARPNEKLFF

abundance: many
d_gene: TRBD1
j_gene: TRBJ1-3
v_gene: TRBV9
CDR3nt: TGTGCCAGCAGCGCAACAGGGGACCTTGGAAACACCATATATTTT
CDR3aa: CASSATGDLGNTIYF

abundance: many
d_gene: -
j_gene: TRBJ1-6
v_gene: TRBV4-2
CDR3nt: TGTGCCAGCAGCCAGCATGAAGGAAGTTCACCCCTCCACTTT
CDR3aa: CASSQHEGSSPLHF

abundance: many
d_gene: -
j_gene: TRBJ1-2
v_gene: TRBV6-2/TRBV6-3
CDR3nt: TGTGCCAGCAGTTACGACCTAGTGGGCTATGGCTACACCTTC
CDR3aa: CASSYDLVGYGYTF

abundance: -
d_gene: -
j_gene: TRBJ1-2
v_gene: TRBV2
CDR3nt: TGTGCCAGCAGTGGCCAGGGAGGCGGCTATGGCTACACCTTC
CDR3aa: CASSGQGGGYGYTF

abundance: many
d_gene: -
j_gene: TRBJ2-5
v_gene: TRBV5-1
CDR3nt: TGCGCCAGCAGCTTGGAGGTTGAAGAGACCCAGTACTTC
CDR3aa: CASSLEVEETQYF

abundance: -
d_gene: -
j_gene: TRBJ2-5
v_gene: TRBV7-8
CDR3nt: TGTGCCAGCATCGACCGACAGACACCTCGGGGGACCCAGTACTTC
CDR3aa: CASIDRQTPRGTQYF

abundance: many
d_gene: -
j_gene: TRBJ2-7
v_gene: TRBV6-5
CDR3nt: TGTGCCAGCAGTTACCATTCGGGAACCTACGAGCAGTACTTC
CDR3aa: CASSYHSGTYEQYF

abundance: -
d_gene: TRBD2
j_gene: TRBJ2-1
v_gene: TRBV19
CDR3nt: TGTGCCAGTAGCGTTACGAGGACTAGCGCGAATGAGCAGTTCTTC
CDR3aa: CASSVTRTSANEQFF

abundance: few
d_gene: TRBD1
j_gene: TRBJ2-3
v_gene: TRBV15
CDR3nt: TGTGCCACCAGCAGAATCGACAGGGCAGATACGCAGTATTTT
CDR3aa: CATSRIDRADTQYF

abundance: -
d_gene: -
j_gene: TRBJ1-5
v_gene: TRBV25-1
CDR3nt: TGTGCCACCAGTGAATCTCGCCCAGGGTTAGTCCAGCCCCAGCATTTT
CDR3aa: CATSESRPGLVQPQHF

abundance: -
d_gene: -
j_gene: TRBJ2-5
v_gene: TRBV7-9
CDR3nt: TGTGCCAGCAGCCGGGGGTTCCAAGAGACCCAGTACTTC
CDR3aa: CASSRGFQETQYF

abundance: -
d_gene: -
j_gene: TRBJ2-6
v_gene: TRBV19
CDR3nt: TGTGCCAGTAGTATACGGAGCTCTGGGGCCAACGTCCTGACTTTC
CDR3aa: CASSIRSSGANVLTF

abundance: many
d_gene: -
j_gene: TRBJ1-2
v_gene: TRBV6-2/TRBV6-3
CDR3nt: TGTGCCAGCAGTTACTCGGGAATTGGGGGAGGAAAGACCTATGGCTACACCTTC
CDR3aa: CASSYSGIGGGKTYGYTF

abundance: -
d_gene: TRBD1
j_gene: TRBJ1-5
v_gene: TRBV28
CDR3nt: TGTGCCAGCAGAGGACAGGGAGGGGGGCAGCCCCAGCATTTT
CDR3aa: CASRGQGGGQPQHF

abundance: -
d_gene: -
j_gene: TRBJ2-3
v_gene: TRBV10-2
CDR3nt: TGCGCCAGCAGTGATTTTAGCGTAACCAGGGTAGCAGATACGCAGTATTTT
CDR3aa: CASSDFSVTRVADTQYF

abundance: many
d_gene: -
j_gene: TRBJ1-6
v_gene: TRBV11-2
CDR3nt: TGTGCCAGCACATCCGGTGGCAATTCACCCCTCCACTTT
CDR3aa: CASTSGGNSPLHF

abundance: many
d_gene: TRBD1
j_gene: TRBJ2-7
v_gene: TRBV4-2
CDR3nt: TGTGCCAGCAGCCAGTTACAGGGGAGCTCCTACGAGCAGTACTTC
CDR3aa: CASSQLQGSSYEQYF

abundance: -
d_gene: TRBD1
j_gene: TRBJ2-7
v_gene: TRBV10-3
CDR3nt: TGTGCCAGCAGCGCCGGGACAGGGTTCCACGAGCAGTACTTC
CDR3aa: CASSAGTGFHEQYF

abundance: many
d_gene: -
j_gene: TRBJ1-1
v_gene: TRBV25-1
CDR3nt: TGTGCCAGCAGTGAATATCCCCAAACAGGGACTGGGAAAGCTTTCTTT
CDR3aa: CASSEYPQTGTGKAFF

abundance: many
d_gene: TRBD1
j_gene: TRBJ2-7
v_gene: TRBV6-5
CDR3nt: TGTGCCAGCAGTTCCGGGACAGCCCTCGGGCAGTACTTC
CDR3aa: CASSSGTALGQYF